This record covers a single TCR beta chain. Germline-derived CDR1 and CDR2 are MNHEY and SVGAGI. The CDR3 loop spans 13 amino acids. Trimming removed 7 bases from V and 9 bases from J; junction bases left unmatched: 12. The source of the sample is a study of neoadjuvant anti-PD-1 for oral cavity cancer. Study overall: Non-progressing patients received a fourth nivolumab dose near day 43, then surgery on days 50-56.

TCRdb keeps only in-frame clones here, not all; method: immunoSEQ multiplex PCR. This sample has approximately 42,000 clones; approximately 80% occur once, and the top ten carry 4.8%. The time point was: after neoadjuvant nivolumab, at surgical resection. Cohort: HPV-negative, locally advanced oral cavity squamous cell carcinoma patients. Analysis of PBMCs was direct, with no culture step. The sample consisted of PBMCs, taken after nivolumab (anti-PD-1) treatment. The sequence came from a person between 40 and 85 years old with oral cavity squamous cell carcinoma. The J gene is TRBJ2-7, the V gene TRBV6-5, with 7 bases that match TRBD2. The CDR3, as DNA: TGTGCCAGCATATCCGGGACTTCGGGGGGGCAGTACTTC. It yields the protein CASISGTSGGQYF.